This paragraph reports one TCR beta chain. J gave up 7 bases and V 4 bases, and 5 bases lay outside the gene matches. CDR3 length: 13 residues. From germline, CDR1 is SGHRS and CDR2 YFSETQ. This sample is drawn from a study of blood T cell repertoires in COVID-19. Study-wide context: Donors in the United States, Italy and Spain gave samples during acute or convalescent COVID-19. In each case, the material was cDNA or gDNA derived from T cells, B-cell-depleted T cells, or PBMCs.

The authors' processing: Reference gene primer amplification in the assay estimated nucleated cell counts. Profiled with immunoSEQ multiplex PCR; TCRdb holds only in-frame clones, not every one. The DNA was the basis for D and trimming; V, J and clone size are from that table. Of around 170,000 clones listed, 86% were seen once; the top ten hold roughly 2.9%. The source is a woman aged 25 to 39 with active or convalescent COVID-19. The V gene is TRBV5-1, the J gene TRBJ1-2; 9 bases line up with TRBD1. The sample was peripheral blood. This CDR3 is CASSQGQGIGYTF. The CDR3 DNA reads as TGCGCCAGCAGCCAGGGACAGGGAATTGGCTACACCTTC.